This T cell receptor (beta chain) emerged from a study of cytomegalovirus exposure and HLA in healthy donors. About the study: Most donors, 70% to 85% of 350 to 450 genotyped, fell in the Caucasian-associated ancestry cluster.

General study results and limits: When presence/absence was analysed, sequencing depth was taken to be roughly uniform across donors. What was likely a sequencing artifact was a cluster of highly shared sequence variants. Specificity of a few CMV-associated chains for CMV antigens was verified in vitro.

The primer mix had 60 Vbeta and 13 Jbeta primers. Method: immunoSEQ multiplex PCR; TCRdb's copy keeps in-frame clones and lacks some. The sample contains some 150,000 clones, roughly 82% of which appear only once. Of note for this clone: Its antigen is not known.

This CDR3 comprises 17 residues. Trimming at V came to 0 bases and at J to 4 bases, leaving 11 bases not matched to a gene. The V gene's germline CDR1 is SGHDN and CDR2 FVKESK. The chain couples TRBV14 to TRBJ1-1; 7 bases are shared with TRBD1. This TCR was recovered from a male donor in good health and CMV-seronegative. Input material: PBMCs. The CDR3 spells CASSQDETGVWGTEAFF. Here the CDR3 DNA reads TGTGCCAGCAGCCAAGATGAAACAGGGGTTTGGGGCACTGAAGCTTTCTTT.